This TCR beta chain emerged from a study of human T cells and chemical hapten exposure. TCRdb passed the RACE reads through MiXCR, listing each CDR3 protein once. The table has more than 70,000 distinct CDR3 sequences, 10% to 15% seen once; the top ten hold under 4%. There are many counts of this clonotype. Per germline, CDR1 SGHDT and CDR2 YYEEEE. Trimming removed 5 bases at V and 3 bases at J, with 11 bases between. The CDR3 consists of 13 residues. The time point: patch test 1, 2 weeks after DPC sensitization. Treatment indicated: therapeutic diphenylcyclopropenone sensitization with weekly scalp DPC. Every patch test was put on after a blood sample was taken.

This receptor was obtained from a woman aged 60-70 years with alopecia areata. Some clones in this sample may be carry-over from other donors' samples. This material consisted of whole blood, taken in connection with sensitization to the hapten diphenylcyclopropenone (DPC). The chain joins TRBV5-6 to TRBJ1-2; no clear D. DNA of the CDR3: TGTGCCAGCAGAGTAGCAGCGTACTATGGCTACACCTTC. Its translation is CASRVAAYYGYTF.